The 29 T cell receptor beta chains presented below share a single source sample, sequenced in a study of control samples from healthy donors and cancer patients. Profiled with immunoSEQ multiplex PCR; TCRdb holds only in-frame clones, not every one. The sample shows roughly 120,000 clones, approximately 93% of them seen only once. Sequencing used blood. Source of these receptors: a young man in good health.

The DNA for the CDR3 is TGTGCCAGCAGCAACCCAAACTCCCGACAAGTTAGCAATCAGCCCCAGCATTTT. Protein: CASSNPNSRQVSNQPQHF. V gene TRBV21-1 combines with J gene TRBJ1-5; the table's D gene call, TRBD1, was not cross checked with the DNA. TRBV21-1 is tagged as a pseudogene. The CDR3 consists of 18 residues.

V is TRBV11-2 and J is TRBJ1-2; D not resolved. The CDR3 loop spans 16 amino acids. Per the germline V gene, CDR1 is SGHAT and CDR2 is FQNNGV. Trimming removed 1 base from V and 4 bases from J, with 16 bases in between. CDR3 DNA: TGTGCCAGCAGCTTAGGGTCCGGCAGAAGATCCTATGGCTACACCTTC. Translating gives CASSLGSGRRSYGYTF.

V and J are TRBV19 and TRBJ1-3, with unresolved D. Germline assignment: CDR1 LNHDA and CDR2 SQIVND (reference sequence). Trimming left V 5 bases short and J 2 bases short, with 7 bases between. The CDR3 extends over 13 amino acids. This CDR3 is CASSVGPGNTIYF. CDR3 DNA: TGTGCCAGTAGTGTCGGGCCTGGAAACACCATATATTTT.

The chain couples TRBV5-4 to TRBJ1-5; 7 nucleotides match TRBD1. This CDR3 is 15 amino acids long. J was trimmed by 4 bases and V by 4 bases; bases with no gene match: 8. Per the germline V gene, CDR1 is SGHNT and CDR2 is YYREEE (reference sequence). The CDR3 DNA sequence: TGTGCCAGCAGCGTCCGGGACAGCCCAAATCAGCCCCAGCATTTT. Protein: CASSVRDSPNQPQHF.

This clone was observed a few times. CDR3 coding DNA: TGCGCCAGCAGCCAAGATTACAGGGGATTGGAAGAGACCCAGTACTTC. Translated: CASSQDYRGLEETQYF. V gene TRBV4-1 combines with J gene TRBJ2-5; 7 nucleotides match TRBD1. Germline V gives CDR1 MGHRA, CDR2 YSYEKL. The junction had 7 bases not matched to a gene; V was cut back by 0 bases and J by 3 bases. The length of the CDR3 is 16 residues.

The CDR3 region is CASRNNNEQFF. CDR3 coding DNA: TGTGCCAGCAGGAATAATAATGAGCAGTTCTTC. The chain is built from TRBV6-5 and TRBJ2-1; D unresolved. CDR3 size: 11 residues. Germline V CDR1 and CDR2: MNHEY, SVGAGI. The germline V and J ends were trimmed by 6 bases and 7 bases, with 7 bases remaining between them.

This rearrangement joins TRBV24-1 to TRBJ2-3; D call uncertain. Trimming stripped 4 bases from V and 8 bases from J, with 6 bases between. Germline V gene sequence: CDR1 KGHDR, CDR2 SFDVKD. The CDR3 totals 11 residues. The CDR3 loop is CATSDLSTQYF. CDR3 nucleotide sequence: TGTGCCACCAGTGACTTAAGTACGCAGTATTTT.

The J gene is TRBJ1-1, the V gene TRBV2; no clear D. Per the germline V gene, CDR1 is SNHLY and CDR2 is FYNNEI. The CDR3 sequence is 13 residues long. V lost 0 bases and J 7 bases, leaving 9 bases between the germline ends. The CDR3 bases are TGTGCCAGCAGTGAAGCTACAGTGAGTGAAGCTTTCTTT. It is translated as CASSEATVSEAFF.

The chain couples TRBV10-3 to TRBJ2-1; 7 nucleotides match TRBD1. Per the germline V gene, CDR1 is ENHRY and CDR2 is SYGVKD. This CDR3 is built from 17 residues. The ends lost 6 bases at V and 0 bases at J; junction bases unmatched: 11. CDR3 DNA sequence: TGTGCCATCAGCTCCCGAGGGGGCTCGAGCTCCTACAATGAGCAGTTCTTC. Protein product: CAISSRGGSSSYNEQFF.

The CDR3 is CSVSHGDTQYF. The CDR3 DNA is TGCAGCGTGTCCCACGGAGATACGCAGTATTTT. The chain uses TRBV29-1 and TRBJ2-3; D unresolved. In germline, CDR1 is SQVTM, CDR2 ANQGSEA. The CDR3 loop spans 11 amino acids. Trimming took off 6 bases at V and 5 bases at J, with 9 bases between the two ends.

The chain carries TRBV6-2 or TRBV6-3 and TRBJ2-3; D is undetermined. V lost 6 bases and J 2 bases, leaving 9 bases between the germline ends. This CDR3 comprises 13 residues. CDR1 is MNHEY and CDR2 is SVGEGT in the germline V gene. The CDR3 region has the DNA TGTGCCAGCAGCACCCGACCCACAGATACGCAGTATTTT. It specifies CASSTRPTDTQYF.

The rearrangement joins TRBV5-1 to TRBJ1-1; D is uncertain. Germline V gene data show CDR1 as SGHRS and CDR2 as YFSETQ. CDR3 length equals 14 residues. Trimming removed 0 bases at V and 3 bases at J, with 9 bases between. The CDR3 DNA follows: TGCGCCAGCAGCTTGGATAGGGCTTACACTGAAGCTTTCTTT. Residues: CASSLDRAYTEAFF.

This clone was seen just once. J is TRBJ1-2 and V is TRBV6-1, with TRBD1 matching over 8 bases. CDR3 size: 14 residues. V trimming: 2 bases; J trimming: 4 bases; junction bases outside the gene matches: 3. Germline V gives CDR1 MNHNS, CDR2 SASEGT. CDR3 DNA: TGTGCCAGCAGTGAACGACAGGGGTCCTATGGCTACACCTTC. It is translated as CASSERQGSYGYTF.

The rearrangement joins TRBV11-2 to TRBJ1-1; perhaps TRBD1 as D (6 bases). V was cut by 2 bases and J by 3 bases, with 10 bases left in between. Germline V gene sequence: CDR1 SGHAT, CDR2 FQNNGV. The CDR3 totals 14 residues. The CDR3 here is CASSLIQGDTEAFF. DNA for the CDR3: TGTGCCAGCAGCTTAATACAGGGTGACACTGAAGCTTTCTTT.

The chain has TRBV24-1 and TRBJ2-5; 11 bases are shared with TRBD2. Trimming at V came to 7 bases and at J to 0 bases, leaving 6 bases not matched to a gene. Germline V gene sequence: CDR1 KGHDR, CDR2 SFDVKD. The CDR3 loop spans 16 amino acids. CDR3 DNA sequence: TGTGCCACCAGCTTTAGCGGGGGGGCTAACCAAGAGACCCAGTACTTC. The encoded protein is CATSFSGGANQETQYF.

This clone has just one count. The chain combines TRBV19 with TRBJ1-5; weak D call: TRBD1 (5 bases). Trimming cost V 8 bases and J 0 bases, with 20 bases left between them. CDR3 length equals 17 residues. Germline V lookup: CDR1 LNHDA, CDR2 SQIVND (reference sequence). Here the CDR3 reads CASQREGRSYSNQPQHF. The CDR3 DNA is TGTGCCAGTCAAAGGGAGGGGAGGTCCTATAGCAATCAGCCCCAGCATTTT. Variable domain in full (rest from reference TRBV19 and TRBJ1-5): DGGITQSPKYLFRKEGQNVTLSCEQNLNHDAMYWYRQDPGQGLRLIYYSQIVNDFQKGDIAEGYSVSREKKESFPLTVTSAQKNPTAFYLCASQREGRSYSNQPQHFGDGTRLSIL.

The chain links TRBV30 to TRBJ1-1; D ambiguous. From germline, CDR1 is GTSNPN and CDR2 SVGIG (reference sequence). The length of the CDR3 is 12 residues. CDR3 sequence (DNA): TGTCAATGTTTCGGGCAAAACACTGAAGCTTTCTTT. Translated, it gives CQCFGQNTEAFF.

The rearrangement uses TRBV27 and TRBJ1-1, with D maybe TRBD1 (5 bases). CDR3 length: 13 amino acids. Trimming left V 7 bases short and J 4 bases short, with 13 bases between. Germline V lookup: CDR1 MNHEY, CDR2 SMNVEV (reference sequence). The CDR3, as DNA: TGTGCCAGCAAACCCCCGGGGGGCACTGAAGCTTTCTTT. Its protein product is CASKPPGGTEAFF.

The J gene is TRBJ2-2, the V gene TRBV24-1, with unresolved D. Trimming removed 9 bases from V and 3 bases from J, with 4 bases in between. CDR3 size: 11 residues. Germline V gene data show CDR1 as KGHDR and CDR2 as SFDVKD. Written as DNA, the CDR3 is TGTGCCACCTCCGACACCGGGGAGCTGTTTTTT. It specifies CATSDTGELFF.

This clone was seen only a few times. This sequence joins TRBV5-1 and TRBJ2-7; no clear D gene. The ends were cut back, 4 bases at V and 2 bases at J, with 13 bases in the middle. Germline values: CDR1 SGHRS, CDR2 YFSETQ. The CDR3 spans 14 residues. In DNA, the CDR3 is TGCGCCAGCAGCATTATGGAAGGAACCTACGAGCAGTACTTC. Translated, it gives CASSIMEGTYEQYF.

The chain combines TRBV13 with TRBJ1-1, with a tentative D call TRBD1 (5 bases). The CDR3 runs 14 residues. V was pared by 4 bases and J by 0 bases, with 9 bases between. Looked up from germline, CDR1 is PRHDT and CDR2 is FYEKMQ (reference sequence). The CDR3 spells CASSSEGVNTEAFF. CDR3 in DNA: TGTGCCAGCAGCTCAGAAGGGGTGAACACTGAAGCTTTCTTT.

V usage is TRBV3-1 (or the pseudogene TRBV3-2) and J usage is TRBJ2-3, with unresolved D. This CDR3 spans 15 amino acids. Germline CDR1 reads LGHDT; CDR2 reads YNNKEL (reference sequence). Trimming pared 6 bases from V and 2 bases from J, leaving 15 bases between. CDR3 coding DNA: TGTGCCAGCAGTCTCCTAAACAGTTACACAGATACGCAGTATTTT. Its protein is CASSLLNSYTDTQYF.

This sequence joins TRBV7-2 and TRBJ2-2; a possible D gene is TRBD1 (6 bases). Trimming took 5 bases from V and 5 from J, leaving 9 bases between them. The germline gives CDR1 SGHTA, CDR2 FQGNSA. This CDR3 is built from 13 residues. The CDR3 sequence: CASSPGTTGELFF. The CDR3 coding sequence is TGTGCCAGCAGCCCCGGGACAACCGGGGAGCTGTTTTTT.

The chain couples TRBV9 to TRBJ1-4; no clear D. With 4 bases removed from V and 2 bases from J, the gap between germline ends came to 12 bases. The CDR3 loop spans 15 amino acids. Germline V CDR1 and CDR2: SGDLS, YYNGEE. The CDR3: CASSPLGTTNEKLFF. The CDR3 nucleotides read TGTGCCAGCAGCCCACTCGGCACCACTAATGAAAAACTGTTTTTT.

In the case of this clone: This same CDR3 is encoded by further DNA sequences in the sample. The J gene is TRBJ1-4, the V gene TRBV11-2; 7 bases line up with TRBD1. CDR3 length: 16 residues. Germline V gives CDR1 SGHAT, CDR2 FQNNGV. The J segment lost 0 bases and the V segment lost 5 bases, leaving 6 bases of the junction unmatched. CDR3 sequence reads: CASSRTTGPTNEKLFF. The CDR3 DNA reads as TGTGCCAGCAGCCGAACGACAGGGCCAACTAATGAAAAACTGTTTTTT.

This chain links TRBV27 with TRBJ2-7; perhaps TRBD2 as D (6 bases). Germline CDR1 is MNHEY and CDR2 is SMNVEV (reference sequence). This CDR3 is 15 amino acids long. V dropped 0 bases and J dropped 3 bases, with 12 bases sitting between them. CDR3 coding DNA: TGTGCCAGCAGTTTATCCGCGGGACGGAACTACGAGCAGTACGTC. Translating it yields CASSLSAGRNYEQYV.

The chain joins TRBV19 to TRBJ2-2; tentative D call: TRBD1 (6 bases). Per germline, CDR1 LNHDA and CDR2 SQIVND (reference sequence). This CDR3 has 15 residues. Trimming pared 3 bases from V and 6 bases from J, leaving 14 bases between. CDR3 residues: CASSIETGIAGELFF. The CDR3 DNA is TGTGCCAGTAGTATTGAAACAGGGATAGCCGGGGAGCTGTTTTTT.

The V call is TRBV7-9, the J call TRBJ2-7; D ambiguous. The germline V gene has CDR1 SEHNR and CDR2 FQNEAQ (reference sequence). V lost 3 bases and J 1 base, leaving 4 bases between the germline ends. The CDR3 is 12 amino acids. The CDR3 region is CASSLGSYEQYF. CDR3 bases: TGTGCCAGCAGCTTGGGATCCTACGAGCAGTACTTC.

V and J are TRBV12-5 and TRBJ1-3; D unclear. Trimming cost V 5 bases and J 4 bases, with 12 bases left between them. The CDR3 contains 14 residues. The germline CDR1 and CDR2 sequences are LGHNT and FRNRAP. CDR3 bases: TGTGCTAGTGGTCTGGGCAGTAAAGGAAACACCATATATTTT. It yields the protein CASGLGSKGNTIYF. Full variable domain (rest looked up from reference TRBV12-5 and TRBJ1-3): DARVTQTPRHKVTEMGQEVTMRCQPILGHNTVFWYRQTMMQGLELLAYFRNRAPLDDSGMPKDRFSAEMPDATLATLKIQPSEPRDSAVYFCASGLGSKGNTIYFGEGSWLTVV.